The rows below give T cell receptor beta chains drawn from one sample of a study of technical replicates of blood from a few donors. Data came from immunoSEQ multiplex PCR; TCRdb stores just in-frame clones and leaves some out. The sample lists 51,000 or so clones; roughly 92% were seen once. Sequenced material: PBMCs. These receptors were collected from a human donor in good health. Some clones in this sample may be carry-over from other donors' samples. Each CDR3 is given with its conserved first and last residue. The D gene is left open where the match is weak. Not all rows give a size; the values are once, few, many and, for expanded clones, a class.

size	J	V	D	DNA	CDR3
NA	TRBJ2-3	TRBV27	TRBD1	TGTGCCAGCAGTTTAGACAGGGACACAGATACGCAGTATTTT	CASSLDRDTDTQYF
NA	TRBJ2-7	TRBV7-2	TRBD2	TGTGCCAGCAGCTTAGAGTGGGGCGGGACTACCGTGCAGTACTTC	CASSLEWGGTTVQYF
once	TRBJ2-1	TRBV5-1	NA	TGCGCCAGCAGTCCGGGGGACTCCTACAATGAGCAGTTCTTC	CASSPGDSYNEQFF
NA	TRBJ1-4	TRBV30	NA	TGTGCCCTACAGCCAACTAATGAAAAACTGTTTTTT	CALQPTNEKLFF
NA	TRBJ1-1	TRBV9	NA	TGTGCCAGCAGCGTAACTTACTTGAACACTGAAGCTTTCTTT	CASSVTYLNTEAFF
NA	TRBJ2-7	TRBV5-4	TRBD1	TGTGCCAGCAGCGCGGACAGGTCGGGCTACGAGCAGTACTTC	CASSADRSGYEQYF
NA	TRBJ2-7	TRBV29-1	TRBD2	TGCAGCGTTTCTCGTTTGACCTTAGCGGGAGGGCCGACAGGTTACGAGCAGTACTTC	CSVSRLTLAGGPTGYEQYF
NA	TRBJ2-3	TRBV27	NA	TGTGCCAGCAGTTTATACGGTGATACGCAGTATTTT	CASSLYGDTQYF
NA	TRBJ1-1	TRBV19	TRBD1	TGTGCCAGTATCTCCAGGGGGCTTAACACTGAAGCTTTCTTT	CASISRGLNTEAFF
NA	TRBJ2-5	TRBV5-1	NA	TGCGCCAGCAGCTTTGGGTCGGGCCAAGAGACCCAGTACTTC	CASSFGSGQETQYF
NA	TRBJ1-1	TRBV4-1	NA	TGCGCCAGCAGCCAAGGTACACAGAACACTGAAGCTTTCTTT	CASSQGTQNTEAFF
NA	TRBJ2-2	TRBV5-1	TRBD2	TGCGCCAGCAGCTTGATGACTAGCGGGAACACCGGGGAGCTGTTTTTT	CASSLMTSGNTGELFF
NA	TRBJ2-6	TRBV2	TRBD1	TGTGCCAGCACCCTTCGAGGGGGCGTTGAACCTGGGGCCAACGTCCTGACTTTC	CASTLRGGVEPGANVLTF
NA	TRBJ1-6	TRBV9	NA	TGTGCCAGCAGCGTAGGAGGGGGGGCCTGGAATTCACCCCTCCACTTT	CASSVGGGAWNSPLHF
NA	TRBJ1-1	TRBV5-6	TRBD1	TGTGCCAGCAGCCGCGTGCTCGGGACAGGCTACGATGAAGCTTTCTTT	CASSRVLGTGYDEAFF
NA	TRBJ1-3	TRBV15	NA	TGTGCCACCAGCAGAGGCTTAGGGGGTAACACCATATATTTT	CATSRGLGGNTIYF